This T cell receptor (beta chain) came from a study of T-cell memory formation after mild COVID-19. Study-level results: CM and EM subsets held most contracting CD4+ clones; EMRA held CD8+ ones.

This clonotype was observed a handful of times. As yet, its antigen is unknown. TCRdb re-analysed the 5' RACE reads in MiXCR, keeping a single row per CDR3 protein. The data contain 350,000 to 450,000 distinct CDR3 sequences, around 28% of them singletons. V dropped 6 bases and J dropped 9 bases, with 18 bases sitting between them. This CDR3 comprises 14 residues. The V gene is TRBV12-3 or TRBV12-4, the J gene TRBJ2-1; D gene ambiguous. The TCR sequence derives from an adult woman who had mild COVID-19 (a few samples of this study predate the infection). Cell type and time point are not known. Sequencing used PBMCs or a T cell subset sorted from them (not recorded which). The DNA of the CDR3 is TGTGCCAGCAGCTCGGTGGCCCATTTGGGTGAGCAGTTCTTC. It encodes CASSSVAHLGEQFF.